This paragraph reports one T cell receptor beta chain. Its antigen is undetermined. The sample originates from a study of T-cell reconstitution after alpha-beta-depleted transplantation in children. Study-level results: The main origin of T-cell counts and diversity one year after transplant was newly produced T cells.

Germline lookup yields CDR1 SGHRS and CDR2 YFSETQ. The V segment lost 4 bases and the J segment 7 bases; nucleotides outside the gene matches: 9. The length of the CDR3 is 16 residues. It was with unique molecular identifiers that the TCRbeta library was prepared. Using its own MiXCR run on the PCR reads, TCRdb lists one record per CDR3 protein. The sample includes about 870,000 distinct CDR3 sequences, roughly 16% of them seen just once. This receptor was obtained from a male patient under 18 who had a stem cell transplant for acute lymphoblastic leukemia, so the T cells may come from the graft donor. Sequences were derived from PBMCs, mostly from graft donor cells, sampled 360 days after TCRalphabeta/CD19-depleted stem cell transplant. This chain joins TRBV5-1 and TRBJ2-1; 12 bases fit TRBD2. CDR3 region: CASSGGLAGVRNEQFF. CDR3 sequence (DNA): TGCGCCAGCAGCGGGGGACTAGCGGGCGTGAGGAATGAGCAGTTCTTC.